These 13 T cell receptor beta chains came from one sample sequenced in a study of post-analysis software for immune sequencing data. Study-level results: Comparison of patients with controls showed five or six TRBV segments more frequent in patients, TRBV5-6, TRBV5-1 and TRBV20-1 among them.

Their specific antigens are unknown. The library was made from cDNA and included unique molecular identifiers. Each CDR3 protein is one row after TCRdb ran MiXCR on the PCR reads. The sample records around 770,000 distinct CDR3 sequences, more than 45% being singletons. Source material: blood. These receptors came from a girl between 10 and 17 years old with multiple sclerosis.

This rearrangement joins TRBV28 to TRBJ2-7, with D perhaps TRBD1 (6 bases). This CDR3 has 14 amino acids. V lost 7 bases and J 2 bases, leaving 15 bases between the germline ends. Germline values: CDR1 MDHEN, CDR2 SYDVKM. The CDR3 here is CASKSTGSPYEQYF. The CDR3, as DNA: TGTGCCAGCAAAAGCACAGGGAGCCCCTACGAGCAGTACTTC. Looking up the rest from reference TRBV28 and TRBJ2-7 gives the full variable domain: DVKVTQSSRYLVKRTGEKVFLECVQDMDHENMFWYRQDPGLGLRLIYFSYDVKMKEKGDIPEGYSVSREKKERFSLILESASTNQTSMYLCASKSTGSPYEQYFGPGTRLTVT.

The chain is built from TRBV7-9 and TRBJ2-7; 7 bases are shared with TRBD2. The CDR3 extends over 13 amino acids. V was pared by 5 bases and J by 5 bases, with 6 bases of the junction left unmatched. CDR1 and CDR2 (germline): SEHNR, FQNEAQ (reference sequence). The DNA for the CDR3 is TGTGCCAGCAGCCCAGAGGGAGGGGACGAGCAGTACTTC. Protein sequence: CASSPEGGDEQYF.

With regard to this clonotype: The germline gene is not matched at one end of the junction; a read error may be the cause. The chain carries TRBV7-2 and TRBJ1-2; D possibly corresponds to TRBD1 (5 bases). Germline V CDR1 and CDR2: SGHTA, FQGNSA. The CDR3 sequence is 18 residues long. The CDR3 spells CAGSLDGHGSESRYGYTF. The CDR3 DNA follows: TGTGCCGGCAGCTTAGATGGACACGGCTCGGAAAGCCGCTATGGCTACACCTTC.

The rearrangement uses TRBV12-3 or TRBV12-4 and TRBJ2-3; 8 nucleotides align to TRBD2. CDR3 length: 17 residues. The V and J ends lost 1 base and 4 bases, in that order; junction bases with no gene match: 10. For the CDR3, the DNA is TGTGCCAGCAGTTTAGATCCCCCGGGAGGGCTGGCAGATACGCAGTATTTT. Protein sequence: CASSLDPPGGLADTQYF.

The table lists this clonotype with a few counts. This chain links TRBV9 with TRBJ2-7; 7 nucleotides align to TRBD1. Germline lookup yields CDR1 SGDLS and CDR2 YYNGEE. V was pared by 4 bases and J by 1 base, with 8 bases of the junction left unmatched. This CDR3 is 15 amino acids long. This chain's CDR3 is CASSPRQGDSYEQYF. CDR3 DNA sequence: TGTGCCAGCAGCCCCCGACAGGGAGATTCCTACGAGCAGTACTTC.

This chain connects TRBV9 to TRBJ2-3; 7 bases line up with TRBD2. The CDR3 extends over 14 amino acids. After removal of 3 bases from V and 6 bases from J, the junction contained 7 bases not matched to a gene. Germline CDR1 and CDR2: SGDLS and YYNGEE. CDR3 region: CASSAKNGGDTQYF. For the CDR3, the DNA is TGTGCCAGCAGCGCCAAAAACGGGGGGGATACGCAGTATTTT.

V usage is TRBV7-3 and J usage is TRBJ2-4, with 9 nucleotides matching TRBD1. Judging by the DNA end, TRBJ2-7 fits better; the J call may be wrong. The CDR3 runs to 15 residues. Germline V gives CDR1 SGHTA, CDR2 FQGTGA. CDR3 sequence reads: CASSLGQGLAYEQYF. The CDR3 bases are TGTGCCAGCAGCCTCGGACAGGGGTTAGCCTACGAGCAGTACTTC.

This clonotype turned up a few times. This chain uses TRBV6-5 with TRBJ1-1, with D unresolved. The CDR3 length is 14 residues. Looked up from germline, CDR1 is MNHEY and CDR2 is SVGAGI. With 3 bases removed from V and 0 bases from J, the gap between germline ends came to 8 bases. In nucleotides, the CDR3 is TGTGCCAGCAGTTATGAAGGGCTGAACACTGAAGCTTTCTTT. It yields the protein CASSYEGLNTEAFF.

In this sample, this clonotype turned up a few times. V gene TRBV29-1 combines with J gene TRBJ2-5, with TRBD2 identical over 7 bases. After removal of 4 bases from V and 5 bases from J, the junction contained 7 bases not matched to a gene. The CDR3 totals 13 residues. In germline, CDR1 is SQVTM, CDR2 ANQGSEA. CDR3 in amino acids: CSVVRWGGETQYF. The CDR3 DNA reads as TGCAGCGTTGTAAGGTGGGGGGGGGAGACCCAGTACTTC. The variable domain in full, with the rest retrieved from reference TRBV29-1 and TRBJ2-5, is SAVISQKPSRDICQRGTSLTIQCQVDSQVTMMFWYRQQPGQSLTLIATANQGSEATYESGFVIDKFPISRPNLTFSTLTVSNMSPEDSSIYLCSVVRWGGETQYFGPGTRLLVL.

The CDR3 loop reads CASRVAGAQNEQFF. DNA of the CDR3: TGTGCCAGCAGGGTAGCGGGAGCACAAAATGAGCAGTTCTTC. This rearrangement joins TRBV12-3 or TRBV12-4 to TRBJ2-1, with 9 bases that match TRBD2. The CDR3 loop spans 14 amino acids. V lost 6 bases, J lost 7 bases, and 7 bases stayed unmatched.

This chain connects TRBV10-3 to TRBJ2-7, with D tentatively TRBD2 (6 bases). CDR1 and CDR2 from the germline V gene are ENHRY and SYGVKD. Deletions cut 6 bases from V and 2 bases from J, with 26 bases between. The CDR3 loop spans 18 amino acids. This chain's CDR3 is CAIRDSPATRLSPYEQYF. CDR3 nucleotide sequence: TGTGCCATCAGGGACTCCCCGGCGACTAGGCTTAGCCCCTACGAGCAGTACTTC.

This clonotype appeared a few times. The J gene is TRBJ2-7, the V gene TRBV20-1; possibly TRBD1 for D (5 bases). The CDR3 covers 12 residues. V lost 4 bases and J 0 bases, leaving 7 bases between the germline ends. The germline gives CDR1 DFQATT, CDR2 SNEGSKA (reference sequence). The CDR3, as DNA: TGCAGTGCTACACAGGCCTCCTACGAGCAGTACTTC. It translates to CSATQASYEQYF.

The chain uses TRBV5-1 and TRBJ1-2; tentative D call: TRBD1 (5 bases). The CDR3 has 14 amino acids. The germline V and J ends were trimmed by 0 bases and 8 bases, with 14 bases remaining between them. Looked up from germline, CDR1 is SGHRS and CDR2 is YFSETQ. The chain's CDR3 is CASSLDAGRDGYTF. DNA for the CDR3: TGCGCCAGCAGCTTGGATGCAGGGAGAGACGGCTACACCTTC.